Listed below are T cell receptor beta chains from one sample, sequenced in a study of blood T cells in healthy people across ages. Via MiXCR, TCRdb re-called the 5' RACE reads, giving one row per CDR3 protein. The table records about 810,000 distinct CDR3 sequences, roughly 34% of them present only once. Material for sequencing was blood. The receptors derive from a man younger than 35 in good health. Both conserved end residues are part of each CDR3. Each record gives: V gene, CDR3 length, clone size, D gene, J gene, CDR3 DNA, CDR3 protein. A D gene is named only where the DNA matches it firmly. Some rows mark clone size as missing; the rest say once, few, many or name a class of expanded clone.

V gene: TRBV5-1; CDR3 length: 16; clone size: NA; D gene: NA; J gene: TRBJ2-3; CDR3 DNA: TGCGCCAGCAGCCCGGTAGGGACGATCCCCACAGATACGCAGTATTTT; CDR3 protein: CASSPVGTIPTDTQYF
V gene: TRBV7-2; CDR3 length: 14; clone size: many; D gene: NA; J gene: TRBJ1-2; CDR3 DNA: TGTGCCAGCAGCTTAGGTGTTCAGGGAAATGGCTACACCTTC; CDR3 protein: CASSLGVQGNGYTF
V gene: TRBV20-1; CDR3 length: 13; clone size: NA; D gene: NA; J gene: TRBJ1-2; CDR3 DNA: TGCAGTGCTAGACGGGATAAGGATGGAGGCTACACCTTC; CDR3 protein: CSARRDKDGGYTF
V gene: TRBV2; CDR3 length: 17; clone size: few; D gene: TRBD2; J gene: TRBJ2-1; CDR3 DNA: TGTGCCAGCAGTGATCGGCTAGCGGGGACCCCCTACAATGAGCAGTTCTTC; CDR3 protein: CASSDRLAGTPYNEQFF
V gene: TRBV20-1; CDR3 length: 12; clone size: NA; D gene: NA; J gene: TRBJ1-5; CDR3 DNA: TGCAGTGCGGGGGCAGGGGCTCAGCCCCAGCATTTT; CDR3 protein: CSAGAGAQPQHF
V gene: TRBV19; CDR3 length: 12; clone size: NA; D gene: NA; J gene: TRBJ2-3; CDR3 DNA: TGTGCCAGTAGTTACGTAGCCAATACGCAGTATTTT; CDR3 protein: CASSYVANTQYF
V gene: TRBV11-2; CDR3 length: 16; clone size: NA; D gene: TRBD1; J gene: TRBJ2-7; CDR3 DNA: TGTGCCAGCAGCCAGGGGAATAGGGGGCAATTGGATGAGCAGTACTTC; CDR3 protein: CASSQGNRGQLDEQYF
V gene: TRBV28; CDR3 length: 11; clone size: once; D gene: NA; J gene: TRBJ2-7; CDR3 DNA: TGTGCCAGCGCAGGGAGATACAAGCAGTACTTC; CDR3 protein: CASAGRYKQYF
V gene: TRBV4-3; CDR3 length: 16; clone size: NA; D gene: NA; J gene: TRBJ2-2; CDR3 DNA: TGCGCCAGCAGCCCACGGCGGGGGCTGAACACCGGGGAGCTGTTTTTT; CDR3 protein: CASSPRRGLNTGELFF
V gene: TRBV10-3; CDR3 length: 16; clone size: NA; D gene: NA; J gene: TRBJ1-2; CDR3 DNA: TGTGCCATCAACGAAGGGAGGACGGGGGGCGACTATGGCTACACCTTC; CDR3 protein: CAINEGRTGGDYGYTF
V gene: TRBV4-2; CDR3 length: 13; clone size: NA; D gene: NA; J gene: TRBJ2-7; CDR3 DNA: TGTGCCAGCAGCCAAGATGTTCGGCAGGGGCAGTACTTC; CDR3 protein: CASSQDVRQGQYF
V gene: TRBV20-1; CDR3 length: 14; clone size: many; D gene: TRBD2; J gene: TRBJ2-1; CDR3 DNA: TGCAGTGCTAGAGTGGCGGGGGTCTGGAATGAGCAGTTCTTC; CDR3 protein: CSARVAGVWNEQFF
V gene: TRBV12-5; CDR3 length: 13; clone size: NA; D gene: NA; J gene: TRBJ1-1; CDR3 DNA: TGTGCTAGTGAGCAGGGAGGGGACACTGAAGCTTTCTTT; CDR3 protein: CASEQGGDTEAFF
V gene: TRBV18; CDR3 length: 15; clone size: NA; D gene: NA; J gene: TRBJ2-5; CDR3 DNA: TGTGCCAGCTCACCTCCGGGACTCACCCAAGAGACCCGGTACTTC; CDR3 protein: CASSPPGLTQETRYF
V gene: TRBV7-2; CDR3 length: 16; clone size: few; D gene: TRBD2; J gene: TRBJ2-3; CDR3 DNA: TGTGCCAGCAGCCGACGGACTAGCCAAGGCACAGATACGCAGTATTTT; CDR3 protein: CASSRRTSQGTDTQYF
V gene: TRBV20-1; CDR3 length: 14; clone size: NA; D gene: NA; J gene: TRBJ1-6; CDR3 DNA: TGCAGTGCTAGAGAGAGAGGGATGGATTCACCCCTCCACTTT; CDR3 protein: CSARERGMDSPLHF
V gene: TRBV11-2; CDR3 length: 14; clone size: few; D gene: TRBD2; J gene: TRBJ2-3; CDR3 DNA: TGTGCCAGCAGCCTAGAAGCGGGGATAGATACGCAGTATTTT; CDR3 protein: CASSLEAGIDTQYF
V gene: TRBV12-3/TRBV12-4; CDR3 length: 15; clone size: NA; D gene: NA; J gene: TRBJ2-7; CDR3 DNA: TGTGCCAGCGCCCTGGACAGCAGCTCCTACAATGAGCAGTACTTC; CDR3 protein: CASALDSSSYNEQYF
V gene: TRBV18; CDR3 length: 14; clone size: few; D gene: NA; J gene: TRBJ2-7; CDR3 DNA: TGTGCCAGCTCACCACCTAGGCCTACCTACGAGCAGTACTTC; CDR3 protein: CASSPPRPTYEQYF
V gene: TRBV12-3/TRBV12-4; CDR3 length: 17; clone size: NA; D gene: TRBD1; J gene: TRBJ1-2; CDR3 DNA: TGTGCCAGCAGTTTTCGTTTCTCTGGGGACAGTAACTATGGCTACACCTTC; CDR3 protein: CASSFRFSGDSNYGYTF
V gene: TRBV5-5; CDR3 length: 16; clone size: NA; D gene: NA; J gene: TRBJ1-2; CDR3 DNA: TGTGCCAGCAGACCTAGGACAGAACCAGCTAACTATGGCTACACCTTC; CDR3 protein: CASRPRTEPANYGYTF
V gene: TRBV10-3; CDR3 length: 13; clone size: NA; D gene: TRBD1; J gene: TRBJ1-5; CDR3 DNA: TGTGCTATCAGTAAAACAGGGGATCAGCCCCAGCATTTT; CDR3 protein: CAISKTGDQPQHF
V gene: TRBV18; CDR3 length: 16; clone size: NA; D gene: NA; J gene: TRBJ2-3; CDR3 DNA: TGTGCCAGCTCACCGTCGGAGGTCCTCAGCACAGATACGCAGTATTTT; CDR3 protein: CASSPSEVLSTDTQYF
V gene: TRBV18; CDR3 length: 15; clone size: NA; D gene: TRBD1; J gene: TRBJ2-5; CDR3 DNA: TGTGCCAGCTCACCCGGCGACAGGGTTCGGGAGACCCAGTACTTC; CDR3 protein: CASSPGDRVRETQYF
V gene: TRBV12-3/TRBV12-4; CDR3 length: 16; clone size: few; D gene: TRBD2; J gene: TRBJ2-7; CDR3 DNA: TGTGCCAGCAGGATGGGACTAGCGGGCTCCTACAATGAGCAGTACTTC; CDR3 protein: CASRMGLAGSYNEQYF
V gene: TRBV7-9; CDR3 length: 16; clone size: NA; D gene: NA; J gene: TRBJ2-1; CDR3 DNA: TGTGCCAGCAGCAACTACAGGGATAGCTCCTACAATGAGCAGTTCTTC; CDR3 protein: CASSNYRDSSYNEQFF
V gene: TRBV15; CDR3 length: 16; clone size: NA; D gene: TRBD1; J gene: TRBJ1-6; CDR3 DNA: TGTGCCACCAGCAGAGAATCGACAGGGTGGAATTCACCCCTCCACTTT; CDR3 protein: CATSRESTGWNSPLHF
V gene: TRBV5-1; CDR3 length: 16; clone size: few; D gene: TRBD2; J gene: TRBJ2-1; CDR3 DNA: TGCGCCAGCAGCTTGGTCGGAGCGGGGGGGCCCCATGAGCAGTTCTTC; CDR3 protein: CASSLVGAGGPHEQFF
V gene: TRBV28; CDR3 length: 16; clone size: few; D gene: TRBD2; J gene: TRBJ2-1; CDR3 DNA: TGTGCCAGCAGTTTACCCCGGGACTACCCCTACAATGAGCAGTTCTTC; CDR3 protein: CASSLPRDYPYNEQFF
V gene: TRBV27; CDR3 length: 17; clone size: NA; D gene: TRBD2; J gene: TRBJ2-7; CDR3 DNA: TGTGCCAGCAAAAGCTTAGCGGGAGTACAAGGGGTCGACGAGCAGTACTTC; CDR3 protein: CASKSLAGVQGVDEQYF
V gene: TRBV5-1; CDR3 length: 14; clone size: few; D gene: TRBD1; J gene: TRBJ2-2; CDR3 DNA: TGCGCCAGCAGCCTGGGACAGATCACCGGGGAGCTGTTTTTT; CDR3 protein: CASSLGQITGELFF
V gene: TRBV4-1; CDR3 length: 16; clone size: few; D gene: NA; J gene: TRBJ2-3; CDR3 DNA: TGCGCCAGCAGCCAAGATCGCCTGGGGGCCACAGATACGCAGTATTTT; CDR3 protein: CASSQDRLGATDTQYF
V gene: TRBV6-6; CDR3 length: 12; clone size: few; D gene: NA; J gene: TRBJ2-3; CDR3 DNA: TGTGCCAGCAGCCATCTCACAGATACGCAGTATTTT; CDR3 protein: CASSHLTDTQYF
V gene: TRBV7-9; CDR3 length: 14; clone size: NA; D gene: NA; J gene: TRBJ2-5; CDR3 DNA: TGTGCCAGCAGCATCGGGACGCTTCAAGAGACCCAGTACTTC; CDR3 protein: CASSIGTLQETQYF
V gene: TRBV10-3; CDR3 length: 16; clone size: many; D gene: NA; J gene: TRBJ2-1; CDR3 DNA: TGTGCCATCAGTGACTCGGGGTGGGATGACCACAATGAGCAGTTCTTC; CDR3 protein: CAISDSGWDDHNEQFF
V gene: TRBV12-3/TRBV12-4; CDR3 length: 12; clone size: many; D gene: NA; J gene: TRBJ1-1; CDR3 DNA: TGTGCCAGCAGTTTAGGGTACACTGAAGCTTTCTTT; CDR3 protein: CASSLGYTEAFF
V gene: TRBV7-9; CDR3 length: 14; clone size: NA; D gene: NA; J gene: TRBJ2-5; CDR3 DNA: TGTGCCAGCAGCGCTCCAGGGGCGGGGGAGACCCAGTACTTC; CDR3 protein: CASSAPGAGETQYF
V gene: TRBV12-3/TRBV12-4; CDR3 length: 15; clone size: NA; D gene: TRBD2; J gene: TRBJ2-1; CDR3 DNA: TGTGCCAGCAGTTCCAAAGCGGGGGGGTACAATGAGCAGTTCTTC; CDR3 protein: CASSSKAGGYNEQFF
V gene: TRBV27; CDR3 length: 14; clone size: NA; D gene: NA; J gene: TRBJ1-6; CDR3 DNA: TGTGCCAGCAGTCGACAGGAGGTCGGCTCACCCCTCCACTTT; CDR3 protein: CASSRQEVGSPLHF